The entry below describes one T cell receptor beta chain. Its antigen is undetermined. CDR3 size: 15 residues. Germline assignment: CDR1 MRHNA and CDR2 SNTAGT. V trimming: 4 bases; J trimming: 4 bases; junction bases outside the gene matches: 5. The data were obtained in a study of cytomegalovirus exposure and HLA in healthy donors. Study results and caveats: Later analysis revealed greater clonal expansion in HLA-associated TCR beta chains than in equally common others.

Vbeta (60) and Jbeta (13) primers were used in the PCR. Clones were read by immunoSEQ multiplex PCR, and TCRdb kept only the in-frame ones, dropping some. The table records under 150,000 clones, approximately 85% of them present only once. Input material: PBMCs. The clonotype was recovered from a woman aged 30 to 39 in good health and CMV-seropositive. This sequence joins TRBV6-4 and TRBJ2-7; 12 bases match TRBD2. CDR3 residues: CASSAGLAGTYEQYF. In nucleotides, the CDR3 is TGTGCCAGCAGTGCCGGACTAGCGGGGACGTACGAGCAGTACTTC.